These 16 T cell receptor beta chains originate from one sample sequenced in a study of shared clonotypes between healthy human individuals. Generated by immunoSEQ multiplex PCR, the TCRdb table keeps only in-frame clones and is missing some. Of around 440,000 clones listed, roughly 80% are singletons. Sequences were obtained from PBMCs. Every receptor here comes from a woman aged 40 to 55 in good health. Some clones in this sample may be carry-over from other donors' samples.

The chain employs TRBV9 and TRBJ1-2, with 12 bases aligning to TRBD1. The CDR3 contains 17 residues. V gave up 4 bases and J gave up 0 bases; unmatched junction bases: 7. The germline CDR1 and CDR2 sequences are SGDLS and YYNGEE. CDR3 nucleotides: TGTGCCAGCAGCACCGGGACAGGGGGCGTCGCTAACTATGGCTACACCTTC. It yields the protein CASSTGTGGVANYGYTF.

The J gene is TRBJ2-7, the V gene TRBV11-2; D is ambiguous. Trimming shortened V by 6 bases and J by 3 bases, and 12 bases separated the two germline ends. The length of the CDR3 is 13 residues. Germline V CDR1 and CDR2: SGHAT, FQNNGV. In DNA form, the CDR3 reads TGTGCCAGCAGTTTAACGGGTCGCTACGAGCAGTACTTC. Translation gives CASSLTGRYEQYF.

The chain couples TRBV14 to TRBJ2-1; D may match TRBD1 or TRBD2 (5 bases each). The CDR3 has 13 amino acids. CDR1 is SGHDN, CDR2 FVKESK, per germline. V was pared by 0 bases and J by 8 bases, with 8 bases between. CDR3 nucleotides: TGTGCCAGCAGCCAAGATTTGGGGGATGAGCAGTTCTTC. As protein: CASSQDLGDEQFF.

V is TRBV19 and J is TRBJ2-1; unclear D gene. CDR1 is LNHDA and CDR2 is SQIVND in the germline V gene (reference sequence). The V and J ends lost 1 base and 0 bases respectively, with 7 bases between them. The CDR3 has 15 amino acids. The CDR3 region is CASSIGFSSYNEQFF. DNA of the CDR3: TGTGCCAGTAGTATAGGGTTTAGCTCCTACAATGAGCAGTTCTTC.

Regarding this clone: A read error may account for a junction end that differs from germline. The V and J genes are TRBV30 and TRBJ2-7, with 12 positions matching TRBD2. The CDR3 has 14 amino acids. Looked up from germline, CDR1 is GTSNPN and CDR2 is SVGIG (reference sequence). The CDR3 protein is CAWSVPTSGSYRDF. The CDR3 region has the DNA TGTGCCTGGAGTGTACCGACTAGCGGGAGCTACAGGGACTTC.

The V call is TRBV5-1, the J call TRBJ2-7; no clear D gene. This CDR3 is built from 13 residues. V was trimmed by 0 bases and J by 1 base, leaving 5 bases between them. CDR1 and CDR2 (germline): SGHRS, YFSETQ. The CDR3 loop is CASSLVTSYEQYF. CDR3 nucleotides: TGCGCCAGCAGCTTGGTAACGTCCTACGAGCAGTACTTC.

The sample holds a few counts of this clone. This same CDR3 is encoded by further DNA sequences in the sample. This rearrangement joins TRBV19 to TRBJ1-2; D unclear. The CDR3 runs to 13 residues. Trimming left V 5 bases short and J 4 bases short, with 11 bases between. CDR1 is LNHDA, CDR2 SQIVND, per germline (reference sequence). CDR3 region: CASSRTAPYGYTF. In DNA, the CDR3 is TGTGCCAGTAGTCGGACGGCTCCCTATGGCTACACCTTC.

This clone was observed many times. The sample holds other DNA sequences that translate to the same CDR3. V is TRBV28 and J is TRBJ2-3, with TRBD2 identical over 9 bases. Germline CDR1 is MDHEN and CDR2 is SYDVKM. CDR3 length equals 15 residues. The trim removed 3 bases at V and 4 bases at J, leaving 5 bases unmatched. This chain's CDR3 is CASSFPGLAADTQYF. For the CDR3, the DNA is TGTGCCAGCAGTTTCCCGGGACTAGCAGCAGATACGCAGTATTTT.

Here the CDR3 DNA reads TGCAGCGTTGAAGATCTTCGAAGGAACACTGAAGCTTTCTTT. The encoded protein is CSVEDLRRNTEAFF. The chain is built from TRBV29-1 and TRBJ1-1; D is ambiguous. Germline values: CDR1 SQVTM, CDR2 ANQGSEA. This CDR3 contains 14 residues. V was cut by 0 bases and J by 1 base, with 9 bases left in between.

The chain couples TRBV5-1 to TRBJ2-7; a weak D match, TRBD1 (6 bases). V lost 5 bases, J lost 0 bases, and 9 bases lay in between. Germline V gene data show CDR1 as SGHRS and CDR2 as YFSETQ. The CDR3 sequence is 13 residues long. The CDR3 bases are TGCGCCAGCAGACCGACAGGCTCCTACGAGCAGTACTTC. It translates to CASRPTGSYEQYF.

This rearrangement joins TRBV6-1 to TRBJ2-1; TRBD2 matches at 9 bases. The CDR3 is made up of 16 amino acids. V dropped 4 bases and J dropped 9; count of bases not matched to a gene: 13. CDR1 and CDR2 (germline): MNHNS, SASEGT. CDR3 protein: CASSVLAGRISGEQFF. For the CDR3, the DNA is TGTGCCAGCAGTGTCCTAGCGGGAAGGATCAGTGGTGAGCAGTTCTTC.

V is TRBV11-2 and J is TRBJ2-2, with D uncertain. V gave up 7 bases and J gave up 1 base, with 10 bases separating them. From germline, CDR1 is SGHAT and CDR2 FQNNGV. CDR3 length: 14 residues. The CDR3 bases are TGTGCCAGCACCTCGGCCCTGAACACCGGGGAGCTGTTTTTT. This codes for CASTSALNTGELFF.

As regards this clone: A far larger clone is only one base removed, so a read error is likely. At the DNA level, this CDR3 is encoded by other sequences in the same sample as well. The chain recombines TRBV5-6 with TRBJ2-7; D is perhaps TRBD1 (5 bases). Germline CDR1 is SGHDT and CDR2 is YYEEEE. This CDR3 region has 13 residues. Trimming removed 0 bases from V and 1 base from J, with 5 bases in between. CDR3 in amino acids: CASSLGQSYEQYF. The CDR3 bases are TGTGCCAGCAGCTTGGGACAGTCCTACGAGCAGTACTTC.

Remarks on this clone: Other DNA variants within this sample encode the same CDR3. The chain carries TRBV9 and TRBJ2-2; no clear D. Germline V CDR1 and CDR2: SGDLS, YYNGEE. The CDR3 sequence is 12 residues long. Between the trimmed V and J ends, which lost 0 bases and 5 bases, there was a span of 2 bases. CDR3 sequence reads: CASSVGTGELFF. CDR3 coding DNA: TGTGCCAGCAGCGTAGGAACCGGGGAGCTGTTTTTT.

The rearrangement joins TRBV9 to TRBJ2-5; no clear D. The CDR3 is 13 residues long. Germline CDR1 SGDLS, CDR2 YYNGEE. V lost 3 bases and J 6 bases, leaving 12 bases between the germline ends. CDR3 coding DNA: TGTGCCAGCAGCGGAGTCACCGGGCAGACCCAGTACTTC. Translation: CASSGVTGQTQYF.

This clone has a single count. V and J are TRBV29-1 and TRBJ2-7; perhaps TRBD1 as D (5 bases). The CDR3 length is 13 residues. V was shortened by 2 bases and J by 4 bases, with 12 bases between the two germline ends. CDR1 is SQVTM and CDR2 is ANQGSEA in the germline V gene. Here the CDR3 DNA reads TGCAGCGTTGAATGGCAGGGAAGGTACGAGCAGTACTTC. Its protein product is CSVEWQGRYEQYF.